Below, 21 T cell receptor beta chains from the same sample are listed, as sequenced in a study of vaccination effects on CD4 cells after COVID-19. Upon completion of around 9 days in culture, CD4+ T cells were isolated. The method was immunoSEQ multiplex PCR; TCRdb's version includes in-frame clones alone and lacks a portion of them. Of 40,000 or so clones detected, 82% appear once; the ten largest clones hold under 3%. No antigen has been identified for these receptors. This specimen consisted of CD4+ T cells from PBMCs cultured without peptide, obtained before COVID-19 vaccination. These receptors were collected from a human donor who received a COVID-19 vaccine.

This chain connects TRBV13 to TRBJ1-5, with 7 positions matching TRBD1. Unmatched junction bases numbered 13, after V lost 5 bases and J lost 0 bases. The CDR3 length is 18 residues. Germline CDR1 is PRHDT and CDR2 is FYEKMQ (reference sequence). CDR3 region: CASSPGQTETYSNQPQHF. The CDR3 DNA sequence: TGTGCCAGCAGCCCGGGACAGACAGAGACTTATAGCAATCAGCCCCAGCATTTT.

V gene TRBV10-3 combines with J gene TRBJ2-5, with 10 positions matching TRBD2. Germline V CDR1 and CDR2: ENHRY, SYGVKD. This CDR3 region has 20 residues. V lost 4 bases, J lost 5 bases, and 22 bases stayed unmatched. CDR3 nucleotide sequence: TGTGCCATCAGTGGTTCTCCTGTCTCGAGCGGGGGGGCAGTAATGGAGACCCAGTACTTC. Its translation: CAISGSPVSSGGAVMETQYF.

The V gene is TRBV4-2, the J gene TRBJ1-5; D gene ambiguous. The CDR3 is made up of 14 amino acids. With 1 base removed from V and 0 bases from J, the gap between germline ends came to 4 bases. Germline-derived CDR1 and CDR2 are LGHNA and YNFKEQ. In nucleotides, the CDR3 is TGTGCCAGCAGCCAAGTGGGTAGCAATCAGCCCCAGCATTTT. Protein: CASSQVGSNQPQHF.

This chain uses TRBV20-1 with TRBJ1-4; D perhaps matches TRBD1 (5 bases). V dropped 3 bases and J dropped 8 bases, with 13 bases sitting between them. CDR1 and CDR2 (germline): DFQATT, SNEGSKA (reference sequence). This CDR3 region has 13 residues. The CDR3 spells CSASKGSGEKLFF. Written as DNA, the CDR3 is TGCAGTGCTAGTAAGGGGTCGGGGGAAAAACTGTTTTTT.

The chain combines TRBV24-1 with TRBJ2-2, with TRBD1 matching over 7 bases. This CDR3 spans 13 amino acids. From germline, CDR1 is KGHDR and CDR2 SFDVKD. After removal of 7 bases from V and 7 bases from J, the junction contained 5 bases not matched to a gene. CDR3 amino acids: CATRQGQSGELFF. The CDR3 DNA reads as TGTGCCACCAGACAGGGGCAAAGCGGGGAGCTGTTTTTT.

The rearrangement uses TRBV19 and TRBJ2-2; no reliable D call. The CDR3 totals 16 residues. The germline CDR1 and CDR2 sequences are LNHDA and SQIVND (reference sequence). Trimming removed 5 bases at V and 2 bases at J, with 15 bases between. As DNA, the CDR3 is TGTGCCAGTAGTCCAACTGGCACAATTAACACCGGGGAGCTGTTTTTT. Protein: CASSPTGTINTGELFF.

The genes are TRBV9 and TRBJ2-5; D unclear. CDR3 length equals 14 residues. Trimming left V 0 bases short and J 1 base short, with 7 bases between. Germline CDR1 is SGDLS and CDR2 is YYNGEE. CDR3 in DNA: TGTGCCAGCAGCGTAGGCGGCAGCCAAGAGACCCAGTACTTC. Translation gives CASSVGGSQETQYF.

The V and J genes are TRBV9 and TRBJ2-5, with unresolved D. This CDR3 spans 13 amino acids. Germline V lookup: CDR1 SGDLS, CDR2 YYNGEE. V lost 0 bases to trimming and J lost 1 base, with 4 bases between them. The CDR3 DNA follows: TGTGCCAGCAGCGTAGCAGGCCAAGAGACCCAGTACTTC. This encodes CASSVAGQETQYF.

The chain joins TRBV6-5 to TRBJ2-3, with 9 bases lining up with TRBD1. The CDR3 consists of 14 residues. V shed 10 bases, J shed 4 bases, and the junction held 9 bases outside the gene matches. The germline CDR1 and CDR2 sequences are MNHEY and SVGAGI. CDR3 sequence reads: CANSRDRASDTQYF. CDR3 DNA sequence: TGTGCCAACTCCCGGGACAGGGCATCAGATACGCAGTATTTT.

Here the CDR3 DNA reads TGTGCCAGCAGTGACAGGGGATTAGGCAATCAGCCCCAGCATTTT. This translates into CASSDRGLGNQPQHF. This chain joins TRBV6-1 and TRBJ1-5, with D possibly matching TRBD1 (6 bases). Trimming removed 3 bases from V and 2 bases from J, with 11 bases in between. This CDR3 contains 15 residues. Germline V gives CDR1 MNHNS, CDR2 SASEGT.

The gene calls are TRBV25-1 and TRBJ1-1, with TRBD1 matching 9 bases. Per the germline V gene, CDR1 is MGHDK and CDR2 is SYGVNS. This CDR3 region has 14 residues. The J segment lost 11 bases and the V segment lost 5 bases, leaving 12 bases of the junction unmatched. CDR3 loop: CASSQLPGQGGAFF. CDR3 in DNA: TGTGCCAGCAGTCAACTACCGGGACAGGGAGGCGCTTTCTTT.

This chain connects TRBV7-2 to TRBJ1-4; possibly TRBD1 for D (5 bases). Germline lookup yields CDR1 SGHTA and CDR2 FQGNSA. There are 13 residues in the CDR3. Trimming removed 5 bases at V and 5 bases at J, with 9 bases between. The CDR3 loop is CASSRTRNEKLFF. CDR3 nucleotides: TGTGCCAGCAGCAGGACACGGAATGAAAAACTGTTTTTT.

The V gene is TRBV2, the J gene TRBJ2-2; TRBD1 matches at 7 bases. The V segment lost 9 bases and the J segment 0 bases; nucleotides outside the gene matches: 7. Germline V lookup: CDR1 SNHLY, CDR2 FYNNEI. The CDR3 contains 15 residues. For the CDR3, the DNA is TGTGCCAGTCGGAGCGACAGGGCGAACACCGGGGAGCTGTTTTTT. This sequence encodes CASRSDRANTGELFF.

This clone has more than one count but fewer than ten. The chain employs TRBV6-1 and TRBJ1-1; D unclear. CDR1 is MNHNS and CDR2 is SASEGT in the germline V gene. The CDR3 runs to 14 residues. V lost 2 bases and J lost 2, with 9 bases in between. CDR3 sequence reads: CASSEPNSNTEAFF. DNA of the CDR3: TGTGCCAGCAGTGAACCTAACAGCAACACTGAAGCTTTCTTT.

This chain links TRBV3-1 (or the pseudogene TRBV3-2) with TRBJ1-1, with TRBD1 identical over 10 bases. The CDR3 is 16 residues long. From germline, CDR1 is LGHDT and CDR2 YNNKEL (reference sequence). V lost 2 bases and J lost 2; bases outside the gene matches: 5. The CDR3 sequence: CASSQTGTGVNTEAFF. For the CDR3, the DNA is TGTGCCAGCAGCCAAACCGGGACAGGGGTTAACACTGAAGCTTTCTTT.

The chain recombines TRBV4-3 with TRBJ2-6, with D tentatively TRBD2 (5 bases). The CDR3 length is 19 residues. The V gene lost 2 bases and the J gene lost 0 bases, with 17 bases spanning the gap. From germline, CDR1 is LGHNA and CDR2 YSLEER. CDR3 region: CASSQRVAGPSSGANVLTF. CDR3 sequence (DNA): TGCGCCAGCAGCCAAAGGGTGGCGGGCCCCTCCTCTGGGGCCAACGTCCTGACTTTC.

This clone has a handful of counts. The chain recombines TRBV6-2 or TRBV6-3 with TRBJ1-2; no clear D gene. Deletions cut 6 bases from V and 8 bases from J, with 28 bases between. This CDR3 comprises 17 residues. CDR1 is MNHEY, CDR2 SVGEGT, per germline. The CDR3 DNA reads as TGTGCCAGCAGCTCCATAGCGGGCATGGGAGGCCGCGGGGGCTACACCTTC. This gives the protein CASSSIAGMGGRGGYTF.

This clone occurred a few times. The chain joins TRBV28 to TRBJ1-2; the D gene is possibly TRBD1 (6 bases). Germline V CDR1 and CDR2: MDHEN, SYDVKM. Between the trimmed V and J ends, which lost 7 bases and 2 bases, there was a span of 8 bases. The CDR3 runs 12 residues. CDR3 residues: CASTTGNYGYTF. CDR3 nucleotide sequence: TGTGCCAGCACCACAGGGAACTATGGCTACACCTTC.

The genes are TRBV3-1 (or the pseudogene TRBV3-2) and TRBJ2-5; 8 bases map to TRBD2. The length of the CDR3 is 15 residues. The trim removed 5 bases at V and 2 bases at J, leaving 7 bases unmatched. CDR1 and CDR2 (germline): LGHDT, YNNKEL (reference sequence). DNA of the CDR3: TGTGCCAGCAGCGAGAGACTAGCGCAGCAAGAGACCCAGTACTTC. Translation gives CASSERLAQQETQYF.

The gene calls are TRBV10-3 and TRBJ1-5; D not certain. Trimming pared 3 bases from V and 4 bases from J, leaving 10 bases between. CDR1 and CDR2 (germline): ENHRY, SYGVKD. This CDR3 is built from 14 residues. CDR3 amino acids: CAISDQVGNQPQHF. CDR3 sequence (DNA): TGTGCCATCAGTGATCAGGTCGGGAATCAGCCCCAGCATTTT.

The chain uses TRBV14 and TRBJ1-4; D gene uncertain. Germline values: CDR1 SGHDN, CDR2 FVKESK. V shed 4 bases and J shed 5 bases, with 17 bases lying between them. The CDR3 is made up of 16 amino acids. The CDR3 DNA sequence: TGTGCCAGCAGCCTGGGAAACCGGGCCCGAAATGAAAAACTGTTTTTT. Amino acids: CASSLGNRARNEKLFF.